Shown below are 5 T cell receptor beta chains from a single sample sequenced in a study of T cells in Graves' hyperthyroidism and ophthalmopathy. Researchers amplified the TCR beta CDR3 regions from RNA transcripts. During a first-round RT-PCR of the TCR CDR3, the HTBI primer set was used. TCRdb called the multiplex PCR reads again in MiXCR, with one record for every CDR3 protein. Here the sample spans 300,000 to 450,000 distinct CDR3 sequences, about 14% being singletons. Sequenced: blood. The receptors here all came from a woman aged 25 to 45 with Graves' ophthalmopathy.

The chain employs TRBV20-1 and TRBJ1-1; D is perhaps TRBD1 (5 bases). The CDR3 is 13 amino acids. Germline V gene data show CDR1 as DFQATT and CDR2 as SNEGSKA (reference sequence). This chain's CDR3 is CSGGGPENTEAFF. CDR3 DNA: TGCAGCGGGGGGGGACCGGAGAACACTGAAGCTTTCTTT.

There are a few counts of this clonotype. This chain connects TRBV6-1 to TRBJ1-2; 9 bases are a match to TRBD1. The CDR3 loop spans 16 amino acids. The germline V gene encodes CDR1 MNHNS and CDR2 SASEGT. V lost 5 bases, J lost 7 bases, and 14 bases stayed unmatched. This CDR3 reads CASSRNRDRVRSGYTF. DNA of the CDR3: TGTGCCAGCAGTCGGAACCGGGACAGGGTACGCTCTGGCTACACCTTC.

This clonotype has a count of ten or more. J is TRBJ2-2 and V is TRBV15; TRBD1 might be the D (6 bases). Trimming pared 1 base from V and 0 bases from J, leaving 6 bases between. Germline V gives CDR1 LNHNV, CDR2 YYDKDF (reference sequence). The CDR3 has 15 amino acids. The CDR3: CATSRGQANTGELFF. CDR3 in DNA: TGTGCCACCAGCAGAGGACAGGCGAACACCGGGGAGCTGTTTTTT.

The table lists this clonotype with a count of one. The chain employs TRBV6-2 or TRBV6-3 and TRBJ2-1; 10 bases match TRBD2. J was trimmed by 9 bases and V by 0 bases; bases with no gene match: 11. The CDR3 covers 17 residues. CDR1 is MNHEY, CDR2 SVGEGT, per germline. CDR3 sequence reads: CASSYSRGAGGQSEQFF. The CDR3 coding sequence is TGTGCCAGCAGTTACTCCCGGGGAGCGGGGGGGCAAAGTGAGCAGTTCTTC.

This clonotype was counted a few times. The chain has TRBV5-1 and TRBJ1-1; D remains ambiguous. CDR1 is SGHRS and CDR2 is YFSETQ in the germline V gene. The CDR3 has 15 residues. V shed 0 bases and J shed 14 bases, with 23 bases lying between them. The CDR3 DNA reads TGCGCCAGCAGCTTGGCCGGAACACCAAGCACTCCACAATTCTTT. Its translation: CASSLAGTPSTPQFF.